The present TCR beta chain was sequenced within a study of T cell responses to AZD1222 COVID-19 vaccine. This clone was recorded only once. The antigen remains undetermined. The CDR3 loop spans 15 amino acids. From germline, CDR1 is ENHRY and CDR2 SYGVKD. Trimming removed 0 bases from V and 6 bases from J, with 14 bases in between. Whole-study results and caveats: At baseline, just a handful of AZD1222 recipients tested seropositive. White British people made up most donors, females outnumbered males, and clonal diversity was possibly underestimated. Repertoire sampling occurred only after the peak T cell response.

Some clones are missing from TCRdb's copy, which holds only in-frame ones; the method was immunoSEQ multiplex PCR. The sample shows about 140,000 clones, roughly 93% of them seen only once. The receptor was derived from an adult who received the AZD1222 COVID-19 vaccine. The material was peripheral blood, obtained 28 days after the second AZD1222 dose. The chain links TRBV10-3 to TRBJ1-1, with D unclear. The CDR3 loop reads CAISESDGVVAEAFF. Written as DNA, the CDR3 is TGTGCCATCAGTGAGTCCGACGGGGTCGTGGCTGAAGCTTTCTTT.